This T cell receptor beta chain is drawn from a study of early T cells in non-severe SARS-CoV-2 infection. The germline gives CDR1 SGHKS, CDR2 YYEKEE (reference sequence). V gave up 2 bases and J gave up 2 bases; unmatched junction bases: 14. The CDR3 spans 18 residues. The TCR library protocol was used to attach unique molecular identifiers. These identifiers were attached to individual cDNA molecules. TCRdb redid the calling of the 5' RACE reads with MiXCR, one entry per CDR3 protein. The sample carries about 81,000 distinct CDR3 sequences, roughly 6% recorded once. This clonotype was observed a few times. Its matching antigen is unknown. Findings and limits, study-wide: VDJdb-based annotation leaned toward anti-spike CD8 responses and missed private and CD4 specificities.

This chain links TRBV5-5 with TRBJ2-3; 7 nucleotides line up with TRBD1. The receptor was isolated from an adult who was a healthcare worker with PCR-confirmed SARS-CoV-2 infection or an uninfected control (not recorded which). The sample consisted of whole blood. CDR3: CASSLDETGYTYTDTQYF. DNA of the CDR3: TGTGCCAGCAGCTTAGACGAGACAGGGTATACTTACACAGATACGCAGTATTTT.